This TCR beta chain emerged from a study of cytomegalovirus exposure and HLA in healthy donors. As to this clone: Its antigen remains unknown.

Study-wide findings and caveats: Upon later analysis, HLA-associated TCR beta chains proved more clonally expanded than other, equally common chains. Within an earlier analysis, most TCR beta V segments proved productive either about 90% or about 30% of the time.

Vbeta (60) and Jbeta (13) primers were used in the PCR. The data were produced by immunoSEQ multiplex PCR, yet TCRdb's version contains in-frame clones alone and is incomplete. The sample consists of 130,000 to 150,000 clones, 80% of them appearing once. The sample taken for sequencing was PBMCs. The TCR comes from a young man in good health and CMV-seronegative.

The CDR3 DNA reads TGTGCCAGCAGTATTCCTCGACTGATCTCCTACGAGCAGTACTTC. This gives the protein CASSIPRLISYEQYF. The V and J genes are TRBV28 and TRBJ2-7; D not certain. Germline assignment: CDR1 MDHEN and CDR2 SYDVKM. V lost 5 bases and J 0 bases, leaving 14 bases between the germline ends. The CDR3 spans 15 residues.